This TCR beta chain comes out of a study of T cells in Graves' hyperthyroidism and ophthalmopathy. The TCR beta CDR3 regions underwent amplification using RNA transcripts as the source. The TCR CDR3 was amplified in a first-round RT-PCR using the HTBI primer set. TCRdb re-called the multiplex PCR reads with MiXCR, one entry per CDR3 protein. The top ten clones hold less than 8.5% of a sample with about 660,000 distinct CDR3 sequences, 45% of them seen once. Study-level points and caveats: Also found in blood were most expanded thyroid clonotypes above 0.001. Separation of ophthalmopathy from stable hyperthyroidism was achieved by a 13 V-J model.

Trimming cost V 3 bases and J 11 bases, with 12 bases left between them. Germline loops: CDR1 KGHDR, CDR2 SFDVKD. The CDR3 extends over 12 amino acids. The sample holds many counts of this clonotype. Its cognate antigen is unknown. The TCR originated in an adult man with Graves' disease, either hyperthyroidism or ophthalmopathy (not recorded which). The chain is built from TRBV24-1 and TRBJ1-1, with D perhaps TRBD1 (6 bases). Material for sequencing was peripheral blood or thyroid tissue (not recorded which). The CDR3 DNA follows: TGTGCCACCAGTGATCCAACAGGGTTGGCTTTCTTT. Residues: CATSDPTGLAFF.